One TCR beta chain is described in this entry. This entry comes from a study of blood T cell repertoires in COVID-19. The overall study: Sample material is recorded as cDNA or gDNA derived from T cells, B-cell-depleted T cells, or PBMCs.

There are 16 residues in the CDR3. Germline V gene lookup returns CDR1 SGDLS and CDR2 YYNGEE. Trimming removed 3 bases from V and 10 bases from J; junction bases left unmatched: 17. Generated by immunoSEQ multiplex PCR, the TCRdb table keeps only in-frame clones and is missing some. The sample consists of under 350,000 clones, 70% to 90% of them appearing once. This TCR was recovered from a man between 65 and 85 years old with acute or convalescent COVID-19. This sequence joins TRBV9 and TRBJ2-5; 8 bases match TRBD2. The sequenced material came from peripheral blood. The CDR3 protein is CASSEGPGGGWNIQYF. Written as DNA, the CDR3 is TGTGCCAGCAGCGAGGGACCCGGCGGGGGGTGGAATATCCAGTACTTC.